The TCR beta chain described here comes from a study of regulatory T cells in long-lasting Graves disease. Study details: The study enrolled newly diagnosed Graves' patients on antithyroid drugs under 3 months.

Findings and caveats of the study: Lower TCR diversity characterized persistent Graves' patients relative to newly diagnosed patients.

As regards this clonotype: Its antigen is not identified.

HTBI primers from iRepertoire and Arm-PCR of CDR3 regions yielded the TCR beta libraries. TCRdb analysed the multiplex PCR reads with MiXCR anew, one entry per CDR3 protein. The table records roughly 560,000 distinct CDR3 sequences, around 12% of them present only once. Time point defined: newly diagnosed GD, antithyroid drugs for less than 3 months. RNA isolated from PBMCs was used to make the TCR library. CDR1 and CDR2 from the germline V gene are SEHNR and FQNEAQ (reference sequence). CDR3 length: 12 amino acids. V was clipped by 2 bases and J by 4 bases, with 4 bases between them. Separately, the same data were catalogued under a study of T cells in Graves' hyperthyroidism and ophthalmopathy.

This sequence was found in a woman aged 25 to 39 with Graves disease. Sequencing used peripheral blood mononuclear cells (PBMCs), obtained at new diagnosis, from a patient treated with antithyroid drugs. This chain connects TRBV7-9 to TRBJ2-3, with D unresolved. The CDR3 DNA is TGTGCCAGCAGCTTAATCTCAGATACGCAGTATTTT. Protein: CASSLISDTQYF.